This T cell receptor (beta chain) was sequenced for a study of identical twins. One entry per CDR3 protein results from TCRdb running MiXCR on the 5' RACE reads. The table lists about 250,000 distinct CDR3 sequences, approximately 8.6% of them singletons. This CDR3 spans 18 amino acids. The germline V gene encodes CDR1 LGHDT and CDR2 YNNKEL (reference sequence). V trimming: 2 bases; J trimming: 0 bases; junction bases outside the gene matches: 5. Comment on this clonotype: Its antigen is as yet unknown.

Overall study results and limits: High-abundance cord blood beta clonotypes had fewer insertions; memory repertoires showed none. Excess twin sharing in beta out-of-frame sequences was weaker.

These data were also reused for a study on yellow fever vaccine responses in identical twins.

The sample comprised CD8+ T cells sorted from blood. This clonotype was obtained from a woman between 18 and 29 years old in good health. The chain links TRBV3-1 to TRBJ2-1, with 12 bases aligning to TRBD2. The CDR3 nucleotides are TGTGCCAGCAGCCAACCGGGACTAGCGGGCTTCTCCTACAATGAGCAGTTCTTC. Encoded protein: CASSQPGLAGFSYNEQFF.